The next 29 T cell receptor beta chains were all read from a single sample in a study of Ad26.COV2.S vaccination and SARS-CoV-2 variants. Described treatment: 15 to 20 received Ad26.COV2.S at low or high dose, single or two shots; roughly five received placebo; per-sample allocation not given. Sampling took place 63 days after the first vaccine or placebo injection. Data came from immunoSEQ multiplex PCR; TCRdb stores just in-frame clones and leaves some out. The sample lists more than 350,000 clones, more than 80% seen once, with 12% in the top ten. The sequencing used peripheral blood, collected in a trial of Ad26.COV2.S vaccine versus placebo. These receptors all stem from a person between 18 and 60 years old who received the Ad26.COV2.S COVID-19 vaccine or a placebo.

The chain's CDR3 is CASSISGALYEQYF. CDR3 in DNA: TGTGCCAGCAGTATTAGCGGGGCCCTCTACGAGCAGTACTTC. V gene TRBV6-5 combines with J gene TRBJ2-7; 8 bases fit TRBD2. The CDR3 is made up of 14 amino acids. In germline, CDR1 is MNHEY, CDR2 SVGAGI. The trim removed 5 bases at V and 3 bases at J, leaving 6 bases unmatched.

This clone was seen a single time. This chain links TRBV28 with TRBJ2-1; 9 bases are a match to TRBD2. V lost 4 bases, J lost 6 bases, and 13 bases stayed unmatched. Germline CDR1 MDHEN, CDR2 SYDVKM. The CDR3 is 17 amino acids. CDR3 loop: CASSSPQGLAGFNEQFF. CDR3 nucleotide sequence: TGTGCCAGCAGTTCGCCACAGGGGCTAGCGGGATTCAATGAGCAGTTCTTC.

The CDR3 DNA is TGTGCCAGCCGGGACAGGGGGGCCGAGCAGTACTTC. Its protein is CASRDRGAEQYF. The gene calls are TRBV11-2 and TRBJ2-7, with 11 bases lining up with TRBD1. The CDR3 has 12 residues. From germline, CDR1 is SGHAT and CDR2 FQNNGV. The V and J ends lost 8 bases and 6 bases, in that order; junction bases with no gene match: 3.

The V and J genes are TRBV5-1 and TRBJ1-3; 7 nucleotides match TRBD1. Per the germline V gene, CDR1 is SGHRS and CDR2 is YFSETQ. Trimming removed 4 bases from V and 0 bases from J; junction bases left unmatched: 7. This CDR3 comprises 16 residues. The DNA of the CDR3 is TGCGCCAGCAGCAACCCGGGACAGAGCTCTGGAAACACCATATATTTT. This encodes CASSNPGQSSGNTIYF.

V usage is TRBV10-3 and J usage is TRBJ1-1, with 7 bases aligning to TRBD1. Trimming removed 0 bases from V and 1 base from J; junction bases left unmatched: 2. The CDR3 runs 15 residues. Germline CDR1 is ENHRY and CDR2 is SYGVKD. The CDR3, as DNA: TGTGCCATCAGTGAGTCGTACAGGGGGAACACTGAAGCTTTCTTT. Its translation: CAISESYRGNTEAFF.

The chain joins TRBV2 to TRBJ2-3; possible D gene TRBD2, 6 bases. CDR1 and CDR2 (germline): SNHLY, FYNNEI. This CDR3 is built from 14 residues. Trimming shortened V by 3 bases and J by 0 bases, and 7 bases separated the two germline ends. The CDR3 loop is CASSEEGSTDTQYF. The CDR3 region has the DNA TGTGCCAGCAGTGAGGAGGGGAGCACAGATACGCAGTATTTT.

There are a few counts of this clone. The chain joins TRBV3-1 (or the pseudogene TRBV3-2) to TRBJ2-1, with D uncertain. Trimming took off 2 bases at V and 10 bases at J, with 15 bases between the two ends. This CDR3 has 14 amino acids. CDR1 is LGHDT and CDR2 is YNNKEL in the germline V gene (reference sequence). The CDR3 loop is CASSQHDSRWEQFF. CDR3 DNA sequence: TGTGCCAGCAGCCAACATGACTCCCGATGGGAGCAGTTCTTC.

V and J are TRBV30 and TRBJ2-1; no clear D gene. The V gene lost 4 bases and the J gene lost 5 bases, with 12 bases spanning the gap. Germline loops: CDR1 GTSNPN, CDR2 SVGIG (reference sequence). The CDR3 consists of 13 residues. The DNA for the CDR3 is TGTGCCTGGAACGGAGCCACCCACAATGAGCAGTTCTTC. It codes for CAWNGATHNEQFF.

V and J are TRBV5-1 and TRBJ2-1, with D possibly being TRBD1 or TRBD2 (5 bases each). This CDR3 comprises 15 residues. The ends were cut back, 4 bases at V and 4 bases at J, with 15 bases in the middle. Germline-derived CDR1 and CDR2 are SGHRS and YFSETQ. CDR3 bases: TGCGCCAGCAGCCCCGAGGGGCGAGCGTACAATGAGCAGTTCTTC. It yields the protein CASSPEGRAYNEQFF.

The rearrangement uses TRBV6-5 and TRBJ2-3; no reliable D call. V was trimmed by 6 bases and J by 12 bases, leaving 19 bases between them. Germline CDR1 reads MNHEY; CDR2 reads SVGAGI. CDR3 length: 13 amino acids. The CDR3 DNA follows: TGTGCCAGCAGCGCCAACGGTGAGACACCCCAGTATTTT. Translation: CASSANGETPQYF.

The rearrangement joins TRBV30 to TRBJ1-3; possibly TRBD1 for D (6 bases). V was clipped by 0 bases and J by 0 bases, with 12 bases between them. Germline values: CDR1 GTSNPN, CDR2 SVGIG (reference sequence). The CDR3 is 16 amino acids. CDR3 sequence: CAWSVGGGGSGNTIYF. The CDR3 DNA reads as TGTGCCTGGAGTGTTGGAGGGGGAGGCTCTGGAAACACCATATATTTT.

The rearrangement joins TRBV19 to TRBJ2-2, with 8 bases lining up with TRBD2. CDR1 is LNHDA and CDR2 is SQIVND in the germline V gene (reference sequence). The CDR3 has 15 residues. V lost 8 bases to trimming and J lost 5 bases; unmatched junction nucleotides: 10. The CDR3 region is CASSPRGRMTGELFF. Here the CDR3 DNA reads TGTGCCAGTTCCCCCCGCGGGAGGATGACCGGGGAGCTGTTTTTT. The variable domain in full, completed from reference TRBV19 and TRBJ2-2, reads DGGITQSPKYLFRKEGQNVTLSCEQNLNHDAMYWYRQDPGQGLRLIYYSQIVNDFQKGDIAEGYSVSREKKESFPLTVTSAQKNPTAFYLCASSPRGRMTGELFFGEGSRLTVL.

The V gene is TRBV11-2, the J gene TRBJ2-3; D may be TRBD2 (6 bases). Germline V CDR1 and CDR2: SGHAT, FQNNGV. With 1 base removed from V and 3 bases from J, the gap between germline ends came to 14 bases. The CDR3 spans 16 residues. The CDR3 spells CASSLAYWGTTDTQYF. The CDR3 DNA sequence: TGTGCCAGCAGCTTAGCTTACTGGGGGACTACAGATACGCAGTATTTT.

The chain links TRBV6-2 or TRBV6-3 to TRBJ2-7, with a possible D match to TRBD2 (6 bases). Deletions cut 6 bases from V and 4 bases from J, with 19 bases between. The CDR3 consists of 15 residues. Germline values: CDR1 MNHEY, CDR2 SVGEGT. The CDR3 protein is CASSSPGEWKYEQYF. CDR3 nucleotides: TGTGCCAGCAGCTCTCCGGGGGAGTGGAAGTACGAGCAGTACTTC.

The rearrangement joins TRBV14 to TRBJ1-1, with 7 bases lining up with TRBD1. The CDR3 length is 16 residues. V gave up 0 bases and J gave up 5 bases; unmatched junction bases: 9. Germline V CDR1 and CDR2: SGHDN, FVKESK. The CDR3 coding sequence is TGTGCCAGCAGCCAAGATTATAGGGGGCGCCGGACTGAAGCTTTCTTT. Its protein is CASSQDYRGRRTEAFF.

The V gene is TRBV4-3, the J gene TRBJ2-5, with D unclear. CDR1 and CDR2 (germline): LGHNA, YSLEER. V gave up 0 bases and J gave up 3 bases, with 8 bases separating them. There are 14 residues in the CDR3. DNA for the CDR3: TGCGCCAGCAGCCAAGATTTCCGGGAAGAGACCCAGTACTTC. Encoded protein: CASSQDFREETQYF.

This rearrangement joins TRBV19 to TRBJ2-1; 8 nucleotides agree with TRBD1. This CDR3 has 14 residues. CDR1 is LNHDA and CDR2 is SQIVND in the germline V gene (reference sequence). The J segment lost 5 bases and the V segment lost 3 bases, leaving 3 bases of the junction unmatched. For the CDR3, the DNA is TGTGCCAGTAGTATCGGACAGGGACACAATGAGCAGTTCTTC. Its translation is CASSIGQGHNEQFF. The whole variable domain, remainder taken from reference TRBV19 and TRBJ2-1, is DGGITQSPKYLFRKEGQNVTLSCEQNLNHDAMYWYRQDPGQGLRLIYYSQIVNDFQKGDIAEGYSVSREKKESFPLTVTSAQKNPTAFYLCASSIGQGHNEQFFGPGTRLTVL.

The chain recombines TRBV11-2 with TRBJ1-1; D gene ambiguous. The CDR3 contains 15 residues. The V end lost 5 bases, the J end lost 2 bases, and 15 bases lay between the germline ends. Germline loops: CDR1 SGHAT, CDR2 FQNNGV. This chain's CDR3 is CASSLAAVLNTEAFF. The CDR3, as DNA: TGTGCCAGCAGCCTAGCCGCTGTCCTTAACACTGAAGCTTTCTTT.

The chain has TRBV5-1 and TRBJ2-2; perhaps TRBD1 as D (5 bases). The V and J ends lost 0 bases and 4 bases respectively, with 13 bases between them. This CDR3 comprises 16 residues. Germline CDR1 SGHRS, CDR2 YFSETQ. The CDR3 region has the DNA TGCGCCAGCAGCTTGGTCCAGGGTAGTCCCACCGGGGAGCTGTTTTTT. Translating it yields CASSLVQGSPTGELFF.

This clone has only one observation. The V and J genes are TRBV4-3 and TRBJ2-3, with TRBD2 matching 13 bases. This CDR3 has 15 amino acids. Unmatched junction bases numbered 2, after V lost 0 bases and J lost 8 bases. The germline V gene has CDR1 LGHNA and CDR2 YSLEER. CDR3 sequence: CASSQERLAGGTQYF. The CDR3 region has the DNA TGCGCCAGCAGCCAAGAGAGACTAGCGGGAGGTACGCAGTATTTT.

This clone was recorded a few times. The rearrangement uses TRBV7-9 and TRBJ1-3; 9 bases map to TRBD1. This CDR3 comprises 17 residues. CDR1 SEHNR and CDR2 FQNEAQ come from the germline V gene (reference sequence). V gave up 5 bases and J gave up 0 bases; unmatched junction bases: 8. The CDR3 region is CASSNQGQGFSGNTIYF. The CDR3 DNA reads TGTGCCAGCAGCAACCAGGGACAGGGTTTCTCTGGAAACACCATATATTTT.

V and J are TRBV30 and TRBJ2-3; 9 bases align to TRBD2. V dropped 4 bases and J dropped 3; count of bases not matched to a gene: 14. Germline CDR1 and CDR2: GTSNPN and SVGIG (reference sequence). The CDR3 is 17 residues long. The CDR3 bases are TGTGCCTGGACCCGCGGGGGGGCCCCTCTGGGAACAGATACGCAGTATTTT. Translation gives CAWTRGGAPLGTDTQYF.

The rearrangement joins TRBV10-3 to TRBJ2-1; 8 bases are shared with TRBD2. The CDR3 consists of 15 residues. Germline CDR1 reads ENHRY; CDR2 reads SYGVKD. The junction had 10 bases not matched to a gene; V was cut back by 6 bases and J by 6 bases. CDR3 loop: CAIRGRSGSGNEQFF. For the CDR3, the DNA is TGTGCCATCAGGGGGCGAAGCGGGAGTGGCAATGAGCAGTTCTTC.

J is TRBJ2-3 and V is TRBV9, with 8 bases fitting TRBD1. This CDR3 has 16 amino acids. Trimming at V came to 6 bases and at J to 0 bases, leaving 9 bases not matched to a gene. CDR1 SGDLS and CDR2 YYNGEE come from the germline V gene. CDR3 DNA: TGTGCCAGCACCCAGAGGGGGGACAGGAGCACAGATACGCAGTATTTT. Its protein product is CASTQRGDRSTDTQYF.

The V call is TRBV4-1, the J call TRBJ2-4; 13 bases are shared with TRBD2. Germline V gene data show CDR1 as MGHRA and CDR2 as YSYEKL. J was trimmed by 0 bases and V by 3 bases; bases with no gene match: 11. The CDR3 spans 20 residues. Here the CDR3 DNA reads TGCGCCAGCAGCCACGTCCCGGGACTAGCGGGACAGTTAGCCAAAAACATTCAGTACTTC. Its protein product is CASSHVPGLAGQLAKNIQYF.

The V call is TRBV1, the J call TRBJ2-6; the table's D call of TRBD2 was not tested on the DNA. TRBV1 is shown as a pseudogene. This CDR3 comprises 16 residues. CDR3 nucleotide sequence: TGCACCAGCAGCCTAGCGGGGTTCGCTGGGGCCAACGTCCTGACTTTC. It specifies CTSSLAGFAGANVLTF.

V and J are TRBV19 and TRBJ1-2; 7 nucleotides match TRBD1. The ends lost 2 bases at V and 1 base at J; junction bases unmatched: 7. Germline CDR1 reads LNHDA; CDR2 reads SQIVND (reference sequence). CDR3 length equals 16 residues. The CDR3 region is CASSIIPGTVNYGYTF. The DNA of the CDR3 is TGTGCCAGTAGTATAATACCGGGGACAGTTAACTATGGCTACACCTTC.

The V and J genes are TRBV6-4 and TRBJ2-7; 8 bases fit TRBD1. This CDR3 comprises 15 residues. After removal of 1 base from V and 5 bases from J, the junction contained 7 bases not matched to a gene. CDR1 and CDR2 from the germline V gene are MRHNA and SNTAGT. CDR3 protein: CASSDLQGVVNEQYF. The CDR3 DNA reads as TGTGCCAGCAGTGACTTACAGGGGGTTGTCAACGAGCAGTACTTC.

This sequence joins TRBV27 and TRBJ1-5, with no clear D. This CDR3 has 12 residues. Germline V gives CDR1 MNHEY, CDR2 SMNVEV (reference sequence). V lost 2 bases, J lost 6 bases, and 5 bases lay in between. CDR3 loop: CASSLVGQPQHF. The CDR3 DNA reads as TGTGCCAGCAGTTTAGTCGGTCAGCCCCAGCATTTT.